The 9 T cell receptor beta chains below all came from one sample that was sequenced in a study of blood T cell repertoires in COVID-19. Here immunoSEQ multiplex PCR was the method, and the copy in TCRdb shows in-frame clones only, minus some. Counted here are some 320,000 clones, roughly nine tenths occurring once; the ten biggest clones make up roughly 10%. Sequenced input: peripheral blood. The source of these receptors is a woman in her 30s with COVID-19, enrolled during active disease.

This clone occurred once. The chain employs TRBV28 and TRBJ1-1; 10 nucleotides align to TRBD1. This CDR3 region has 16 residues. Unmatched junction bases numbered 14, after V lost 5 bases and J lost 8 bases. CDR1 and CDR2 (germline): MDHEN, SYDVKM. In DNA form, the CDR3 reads TGTGCCAGCAGTACCCTCTCGACAGGGGGCAGGGCCGAAGCTTTCTTT. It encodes CASSTLSTGGRAEAFF.

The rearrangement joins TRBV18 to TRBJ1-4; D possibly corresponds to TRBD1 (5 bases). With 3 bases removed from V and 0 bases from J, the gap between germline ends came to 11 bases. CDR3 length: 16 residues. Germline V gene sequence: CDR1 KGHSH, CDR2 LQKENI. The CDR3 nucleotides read TGTGCCAGCTCACCGGATCAGGGAACAACTAATGAAAAACTGTTTTTT. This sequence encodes CASSPDQGTTNEKLFF.

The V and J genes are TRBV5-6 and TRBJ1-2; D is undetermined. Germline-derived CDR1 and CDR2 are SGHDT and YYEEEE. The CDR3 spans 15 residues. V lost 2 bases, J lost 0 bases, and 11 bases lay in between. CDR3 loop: CASSLVGDSNYGYTF. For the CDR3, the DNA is TGTGCCAGCAGCTTAGTCGGGGATTCTAACTATGGCTACACCTTC.

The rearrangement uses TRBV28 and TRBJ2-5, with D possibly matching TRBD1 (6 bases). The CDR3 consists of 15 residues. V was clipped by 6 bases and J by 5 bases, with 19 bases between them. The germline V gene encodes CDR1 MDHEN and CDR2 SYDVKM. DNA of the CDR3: TGTGCCAGCAGAGAGGTCGGACAGCGTAGCGAGACCCAGTACTTC. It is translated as CASREVGQRSETQYF.

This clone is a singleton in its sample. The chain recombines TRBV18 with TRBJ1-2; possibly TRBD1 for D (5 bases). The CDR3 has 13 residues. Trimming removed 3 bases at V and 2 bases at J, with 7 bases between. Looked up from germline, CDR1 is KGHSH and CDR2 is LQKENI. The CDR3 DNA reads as TGTGCCAGCTCACCCGACAGAAACTATGGCTACACCTTC. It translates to CASSPDRNYGYTF.

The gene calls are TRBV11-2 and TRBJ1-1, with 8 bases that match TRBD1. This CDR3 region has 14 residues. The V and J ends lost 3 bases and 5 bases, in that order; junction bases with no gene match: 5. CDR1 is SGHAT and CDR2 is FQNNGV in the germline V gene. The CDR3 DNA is TGTGCCAGCAGCTTGAAACAGGGGGGGACTGAAGCTTTCTTT. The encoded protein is CASSLKQGGTEAFF.

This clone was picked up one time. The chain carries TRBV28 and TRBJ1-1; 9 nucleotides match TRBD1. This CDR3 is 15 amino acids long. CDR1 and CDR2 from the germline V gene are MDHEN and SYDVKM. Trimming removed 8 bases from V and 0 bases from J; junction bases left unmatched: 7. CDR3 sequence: CASVFTGGLNTEAFF. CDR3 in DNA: TGTGCCAGCGTGTTTACAGGGGGCTTGAACACTGAAGCTTTCTTT.

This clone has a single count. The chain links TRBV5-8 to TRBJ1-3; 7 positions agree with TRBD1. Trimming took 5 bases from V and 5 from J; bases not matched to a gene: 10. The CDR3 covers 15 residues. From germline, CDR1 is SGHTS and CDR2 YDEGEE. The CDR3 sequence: CASSSDRALRNTIYF. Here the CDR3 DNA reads TGTGCCAGCAGTTCCGACAGGGCCTTAAGAAACACCATATATTTT.

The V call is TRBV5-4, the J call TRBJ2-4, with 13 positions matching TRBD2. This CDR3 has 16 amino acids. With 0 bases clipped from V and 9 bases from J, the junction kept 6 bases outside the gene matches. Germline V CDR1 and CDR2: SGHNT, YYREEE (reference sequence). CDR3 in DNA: TGTGCCAGCAGCTTGGAACTAGCGGGGGGGCCAGGCATTCAGTACTTC. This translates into CASSLELAGGPGIQYF.